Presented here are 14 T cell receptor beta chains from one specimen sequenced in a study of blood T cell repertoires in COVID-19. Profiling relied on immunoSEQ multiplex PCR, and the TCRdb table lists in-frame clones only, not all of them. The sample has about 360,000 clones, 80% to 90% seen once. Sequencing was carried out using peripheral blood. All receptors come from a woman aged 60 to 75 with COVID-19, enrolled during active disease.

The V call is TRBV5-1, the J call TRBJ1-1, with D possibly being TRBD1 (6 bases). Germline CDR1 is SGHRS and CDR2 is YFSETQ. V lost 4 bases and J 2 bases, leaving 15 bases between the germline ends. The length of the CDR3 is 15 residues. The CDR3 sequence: CASSEQGLGNTEAFF. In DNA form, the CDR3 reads TGCGCCAGCAGCGAACAGGGTTTGGGTAACACTGAAGCTTTCTTT.

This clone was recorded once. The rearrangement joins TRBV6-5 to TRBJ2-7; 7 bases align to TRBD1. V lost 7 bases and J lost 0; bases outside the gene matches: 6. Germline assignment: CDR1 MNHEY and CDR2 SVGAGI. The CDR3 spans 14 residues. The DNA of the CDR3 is TGTGCCAGCAAAACGACAGGGAGCTCCTACGAGCAGTACTTC. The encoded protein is CASKTTGSSYEQYF.

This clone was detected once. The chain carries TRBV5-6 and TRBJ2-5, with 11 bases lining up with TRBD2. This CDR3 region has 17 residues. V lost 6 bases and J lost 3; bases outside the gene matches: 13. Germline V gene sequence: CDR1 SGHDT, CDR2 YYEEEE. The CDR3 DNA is TGTGCCAGCATCAGTAGGACCCCACTAGCGGGAGAAGAGACCCAGTACTTC. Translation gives CASISRTPLAGEETQYF.

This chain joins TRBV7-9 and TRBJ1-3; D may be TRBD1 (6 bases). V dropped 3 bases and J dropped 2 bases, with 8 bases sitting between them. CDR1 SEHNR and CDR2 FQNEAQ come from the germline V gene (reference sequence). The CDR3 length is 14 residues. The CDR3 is CASSFTGTGNTIYF. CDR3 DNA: TGTGCCAGCAGCTTTACAGGGACTGGAAACACCATATATTTT.

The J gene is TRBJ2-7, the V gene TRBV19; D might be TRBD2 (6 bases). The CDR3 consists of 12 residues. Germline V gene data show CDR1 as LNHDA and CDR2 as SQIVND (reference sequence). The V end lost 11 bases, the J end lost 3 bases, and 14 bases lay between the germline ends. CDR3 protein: CASRGGIYEQYF. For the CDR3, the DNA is TGTGCCTCTCGGGGAGGAATCTACGAGCAGTACTTC.

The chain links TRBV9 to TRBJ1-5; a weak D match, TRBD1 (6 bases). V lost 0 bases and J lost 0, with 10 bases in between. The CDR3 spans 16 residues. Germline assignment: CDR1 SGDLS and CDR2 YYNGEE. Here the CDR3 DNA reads TGTGCCAGCAGCGTAGGGACAGTCTATAGCAATCAGCCCCAGCATTTT. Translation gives CASSVGTVYSNQPQHF.

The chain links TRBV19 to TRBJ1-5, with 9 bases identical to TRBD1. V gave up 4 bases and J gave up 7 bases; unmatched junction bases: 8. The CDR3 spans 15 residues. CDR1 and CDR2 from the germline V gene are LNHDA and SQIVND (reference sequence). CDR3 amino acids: CASSRTQGAWQPQHF. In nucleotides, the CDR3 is TGTGCCAGTAGTAGGACACAGGGGGCATGGCAGCCCCAGCATTTT.

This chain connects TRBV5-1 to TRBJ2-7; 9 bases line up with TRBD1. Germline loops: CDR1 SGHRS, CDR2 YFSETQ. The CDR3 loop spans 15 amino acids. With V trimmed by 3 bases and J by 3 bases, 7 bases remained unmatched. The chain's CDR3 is CASSSTPGQGYEQYF. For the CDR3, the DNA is TGCGCCAGCAGCTCAACTCCGGGACAGGGCTACGAGCAGTACTTC.

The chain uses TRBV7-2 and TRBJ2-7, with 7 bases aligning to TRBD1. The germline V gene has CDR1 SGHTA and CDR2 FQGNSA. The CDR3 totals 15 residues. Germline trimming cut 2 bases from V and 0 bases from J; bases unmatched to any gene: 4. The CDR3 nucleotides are TGTGCCAGCAGCTTAAGCTGGGACAGCTCCTACGAGCAGTACTTC. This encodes CASSLSWDSSYEQYF.

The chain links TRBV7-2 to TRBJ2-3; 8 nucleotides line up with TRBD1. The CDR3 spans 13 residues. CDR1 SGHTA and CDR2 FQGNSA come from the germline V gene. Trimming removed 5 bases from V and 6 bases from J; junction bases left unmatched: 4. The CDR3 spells CASSPTGVDTQYF. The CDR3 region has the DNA TGTGCCAGCAGCCCGACAGGGGTGGATACGCAGTATTTT.

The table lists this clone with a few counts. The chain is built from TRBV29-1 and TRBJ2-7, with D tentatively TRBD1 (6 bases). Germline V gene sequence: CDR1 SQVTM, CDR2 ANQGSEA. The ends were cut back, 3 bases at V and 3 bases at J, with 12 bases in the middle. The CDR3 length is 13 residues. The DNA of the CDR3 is TGCAGCGTTGAGAGGGGGATCGGCTACGAGCAGTACTTC. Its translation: CSVERGIGYEQYF.

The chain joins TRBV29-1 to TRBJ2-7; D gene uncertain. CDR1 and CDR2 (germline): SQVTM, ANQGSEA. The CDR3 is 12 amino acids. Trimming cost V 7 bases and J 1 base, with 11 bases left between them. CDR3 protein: CSAGWVSYEQYF. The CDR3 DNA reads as TGCAGCGCCGGGTGGGTTTCCTACGAGCAGTACTTC.

The CDR3 DNA sequence: TGTGCCAGCAGACCTGGACAGGGCTCCTTTTATGGCTACACCTTC. Translated, it gives CASRPGQGSFYGYTF. The chain carries TRBV5-6 and TRBJ1-2; 8 nucleotides match TRBD1. The CDR3 is 15 residues long. The junction had 11 bases not matched to a gene; V was cut back by 5 bases and J by 5 bases. Germline loops: CDR1 SGHDT, CDR2 YYEEEE.

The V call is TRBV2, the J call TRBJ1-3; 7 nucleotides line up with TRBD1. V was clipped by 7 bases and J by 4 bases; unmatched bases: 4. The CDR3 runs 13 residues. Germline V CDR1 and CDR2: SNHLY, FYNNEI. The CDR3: CASTPGGGNTIYF. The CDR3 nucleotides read TGTGCCAGCACCCCAGGGGGAGGAAACACCATATATTTT.